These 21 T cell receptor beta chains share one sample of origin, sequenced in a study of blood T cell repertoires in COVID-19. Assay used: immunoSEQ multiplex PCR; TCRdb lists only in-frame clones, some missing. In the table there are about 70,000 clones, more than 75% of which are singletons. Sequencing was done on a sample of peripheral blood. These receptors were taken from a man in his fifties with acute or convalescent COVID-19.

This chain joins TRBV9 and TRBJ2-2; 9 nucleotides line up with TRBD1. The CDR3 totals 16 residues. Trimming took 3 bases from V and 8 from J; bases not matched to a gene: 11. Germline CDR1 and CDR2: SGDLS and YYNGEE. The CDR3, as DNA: TGTGCCAGCAGCGGGACCCTTACAGGGGGCGGTGGGGAGCTGTTTTTT. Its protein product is CASSGTLTGGGGELFF.

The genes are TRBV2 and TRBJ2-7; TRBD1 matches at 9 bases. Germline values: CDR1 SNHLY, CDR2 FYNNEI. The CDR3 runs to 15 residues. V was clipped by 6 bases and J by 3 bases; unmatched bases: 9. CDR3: CASSITGGRGYEQYF. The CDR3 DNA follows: TGTGCCAGCAGCATAACAGGGGGCCGGGGCTACGAGCAGTACTTC.

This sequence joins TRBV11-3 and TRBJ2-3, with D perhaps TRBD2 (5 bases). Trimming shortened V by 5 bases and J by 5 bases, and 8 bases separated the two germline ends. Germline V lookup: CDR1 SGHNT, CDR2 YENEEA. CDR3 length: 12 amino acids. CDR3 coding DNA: TGTGCCAGCAGCACGGCGGGAGATACGCAGTATTTT. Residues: CASSTAGDTQYF.

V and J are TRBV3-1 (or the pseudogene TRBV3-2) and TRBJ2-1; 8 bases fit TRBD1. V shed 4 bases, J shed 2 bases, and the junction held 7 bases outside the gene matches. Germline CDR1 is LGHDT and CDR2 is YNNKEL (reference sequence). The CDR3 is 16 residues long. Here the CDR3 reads CASSRTGTGPYNEQFF. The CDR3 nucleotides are TGTGCCAGCAGCCGAACCGGGACAGGACCCTACAATGAGCAGTTCTTC.

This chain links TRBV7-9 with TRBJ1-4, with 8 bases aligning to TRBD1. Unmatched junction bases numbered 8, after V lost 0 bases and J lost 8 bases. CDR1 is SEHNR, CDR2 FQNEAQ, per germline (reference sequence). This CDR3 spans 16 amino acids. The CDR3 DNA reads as TGTGCCAGCAGCTTAGCGGCAGGGGGCGTTGGAGAAAAACTGTTTTTT. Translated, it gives CASSLAAGGVGEKLFF.

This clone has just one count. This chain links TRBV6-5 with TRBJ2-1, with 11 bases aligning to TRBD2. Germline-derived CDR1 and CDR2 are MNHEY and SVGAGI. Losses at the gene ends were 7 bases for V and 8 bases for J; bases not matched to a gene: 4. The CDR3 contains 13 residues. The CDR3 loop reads CASIRTSGYEQFF. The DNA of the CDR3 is TGTGCCAGCATCCGGACTAGCGGGTATGAGCAGTTCTTC.

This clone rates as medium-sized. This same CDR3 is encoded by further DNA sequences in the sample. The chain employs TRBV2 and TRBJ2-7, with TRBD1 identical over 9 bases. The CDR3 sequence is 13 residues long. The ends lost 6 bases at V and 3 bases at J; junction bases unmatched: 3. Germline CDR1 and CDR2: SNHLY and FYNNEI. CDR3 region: CASRGTGIYEQYF. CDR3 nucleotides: TGTGCCAGCAGGGGGACAGGGATCTACGAGCAGTACTTC.

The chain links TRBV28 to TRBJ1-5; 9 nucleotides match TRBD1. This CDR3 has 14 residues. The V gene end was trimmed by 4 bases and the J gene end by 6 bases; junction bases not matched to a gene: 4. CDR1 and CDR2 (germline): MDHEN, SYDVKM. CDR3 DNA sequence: TGTGCCAGCAGTTCCGGGACAGGGAGTCAGCCCCAGCATTTT. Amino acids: CASSSGTGSQPQHF.

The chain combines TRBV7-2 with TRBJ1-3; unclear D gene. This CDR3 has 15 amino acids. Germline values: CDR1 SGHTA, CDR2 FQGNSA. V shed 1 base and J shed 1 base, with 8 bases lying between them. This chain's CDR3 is CASSLESTSGNTIYF. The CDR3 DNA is TGTGCCAGCAGCTTAGAGTCGACTTCTGGAAACACCATATATTTT.

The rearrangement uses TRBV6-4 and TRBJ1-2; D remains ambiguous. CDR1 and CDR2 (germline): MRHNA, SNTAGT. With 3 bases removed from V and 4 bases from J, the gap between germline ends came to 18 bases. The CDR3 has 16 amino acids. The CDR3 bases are TGTGCCAGCAGTGAGGTCCCAGATACAACACGCTATGGCTACACCTTC. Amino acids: CASSEVPDTTRYGYTF.

The CDR3 nucleotides read TGTGCCATCAGGGACAGGAGGAACACTGAAGCTTTCTTT. It translates to CAIRDRRNTEAFF. The rearrangement joins TRBV10-3 to TRBJ1-1, with TRBD1 matching 7 bases. CDR3 length: 13 residues. V lost 6 bases and J lost 1; bases outside the gene matches: 2. The germline V gene encodes CDR1 ENHRY and CDR2 SYGVKD.

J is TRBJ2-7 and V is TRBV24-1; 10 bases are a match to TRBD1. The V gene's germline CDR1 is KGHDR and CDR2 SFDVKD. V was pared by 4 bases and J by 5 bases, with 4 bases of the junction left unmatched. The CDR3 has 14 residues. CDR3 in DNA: TGTGCCACCAGTGACCACGGACAGGGGGACGAGCAGTACTTC. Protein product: CATSDHGQGDEQYF.

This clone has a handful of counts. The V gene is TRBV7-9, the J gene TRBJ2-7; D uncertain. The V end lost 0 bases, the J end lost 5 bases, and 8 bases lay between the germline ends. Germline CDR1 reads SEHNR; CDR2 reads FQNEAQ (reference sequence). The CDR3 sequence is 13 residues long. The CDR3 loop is CASSLALGNEQYF. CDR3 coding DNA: TGTGCCAGCAGCTTAGCCCTCGGTAACGAGCAGTACTTC.

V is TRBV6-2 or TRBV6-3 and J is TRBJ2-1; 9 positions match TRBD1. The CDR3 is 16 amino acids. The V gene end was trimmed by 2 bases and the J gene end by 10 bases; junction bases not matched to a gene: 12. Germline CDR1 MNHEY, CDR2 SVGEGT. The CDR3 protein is CASSYVTGTGNEEQFF. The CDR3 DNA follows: TGTGCCAGCAGTTACGTAACGGGGACAGGGAATGAAGAGCAGTTCTTC.

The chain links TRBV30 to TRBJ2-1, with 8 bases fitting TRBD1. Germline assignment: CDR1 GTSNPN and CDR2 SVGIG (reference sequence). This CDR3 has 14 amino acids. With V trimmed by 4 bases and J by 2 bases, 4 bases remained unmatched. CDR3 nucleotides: TGTGCCTGGAAAGACAGGGGTACCTACAATGAGCAGTTCTTC. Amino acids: CAWKDRGTYNEQFF.

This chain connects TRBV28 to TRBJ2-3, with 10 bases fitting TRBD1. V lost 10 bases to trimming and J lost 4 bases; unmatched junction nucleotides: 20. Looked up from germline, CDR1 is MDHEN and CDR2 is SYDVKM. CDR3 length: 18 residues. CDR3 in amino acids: CATSSRTGGTRVSDTQYF. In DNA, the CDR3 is TGTGCCACCTCCTCACGGACAGGGGGGACTAGAGTCTCAGATACGCAGTATTTT.

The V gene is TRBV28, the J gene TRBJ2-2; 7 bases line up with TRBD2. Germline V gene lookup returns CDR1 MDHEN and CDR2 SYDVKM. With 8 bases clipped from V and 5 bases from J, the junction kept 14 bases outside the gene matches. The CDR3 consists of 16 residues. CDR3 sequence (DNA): TGTGCCAGCCGGGATCCTCAAAGACTAGCAACCGGGGAGCTGTTTTTT. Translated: CASRDPQRLATGELFF.

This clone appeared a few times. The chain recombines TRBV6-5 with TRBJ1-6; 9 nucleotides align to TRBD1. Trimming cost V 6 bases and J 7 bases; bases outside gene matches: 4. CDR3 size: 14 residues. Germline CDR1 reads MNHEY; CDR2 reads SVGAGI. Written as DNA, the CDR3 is TGTGCCAGCAGGGTACAGGGGGCGAATTCACCCCTCCACTTT. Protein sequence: CASRVQGANSPLHF.

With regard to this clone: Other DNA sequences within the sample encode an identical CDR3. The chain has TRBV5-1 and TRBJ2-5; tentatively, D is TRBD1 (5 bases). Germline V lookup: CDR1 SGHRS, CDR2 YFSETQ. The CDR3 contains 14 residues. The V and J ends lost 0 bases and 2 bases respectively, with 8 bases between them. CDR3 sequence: CASSLGQLQETQYF. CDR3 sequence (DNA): TGCGCCAGCAGCTTGGGACAGCTTCAAGAGACCCAGTACTTC.

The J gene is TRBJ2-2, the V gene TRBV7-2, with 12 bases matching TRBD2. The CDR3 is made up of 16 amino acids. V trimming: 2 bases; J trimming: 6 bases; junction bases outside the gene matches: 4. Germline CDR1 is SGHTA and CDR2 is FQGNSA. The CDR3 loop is CASSLLRLAGAGELFF. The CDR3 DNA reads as TGTGCCAGCAGCTTACTGAGACTAGCGGGAGCCGGGGAGCTGTTTTTT.

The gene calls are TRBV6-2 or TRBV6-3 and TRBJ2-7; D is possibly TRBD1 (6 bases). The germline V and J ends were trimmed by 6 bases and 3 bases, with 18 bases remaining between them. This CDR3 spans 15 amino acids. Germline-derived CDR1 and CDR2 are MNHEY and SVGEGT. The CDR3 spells CASSLQGFGGYEQYV. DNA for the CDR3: TGTGCCAGCAGCCTACAGGGATTTGGTGGCTACGAGCAGTACGTC.